These T cell receptor beta chains were read from a single sample in a study of blood T cell repertoires in COVID-19. Clones were sequenced by immunoSEQ multiplex PCR, and TCRdb holds only the in-frame ones, with some missing. The table shows around 50,000 clones, with 89% occurring only once. Sequenced sample: peripheral blood. Every receptor here comes from a human donor in a cohort sampled during active COVID-19. Both conserved end residues are part of each CDR3. Each record gives: J gene, clone size, D gene, V gene, CDR3 DNA, CDR3 protein. A D gene is named only where the DNA matches it firmly. Clone size is not always given. Where it is, it says once, few, many or a class for expanded clones.

j_gene: TRBJ1-5; abundance: NA; d_gene: NA; v_gene: TRBV19; CDR3nt: TGTGCCAGTAGTATGGCGGGGTATCAGCCCCAGCATTTT; CDR3aa: CASSMAGYQPQHF
j_gene: TRBJ1-4; abundance: NA; d_gene: NA; v_gene: TRBV18; CDR3nt: TGTGCCAGCTCACCACCGTCGGAGCGAGAAAAACTGTTTTTT; CDR3aa: CASSPPSEREKLFF
j_gene: TRBJ1-4; abundance: NA; d_gene: NA; v_gene: TRBV6-5; CDR3nt: TGTGCCAGCAAGAGTCCTAATGAAAAACTGTTTTTT; CDR3aa: CASKSPNEKLFF
j_gene: TRBJ2-7; abundance: NA; d_gene: TRBD1; v_gene: TRBV14; CDR3nt: TGTGCCAGCAGCCACCGGTCCGGGACAGGGGTCCACGAGCAGTACTTC; CDR3aa: CASSHRSGTGVHEQYF
j_gene: TRBJ1-2; abundance: NA; d_gene: NA; v_gene: TRBV5-1; CDR3nt: TGCGCCAGCAGCTTGGACGACACCAACTATGGCTACACCTTC; CDR3aa: CASSLDDTNYGYTF
j_gene: TRBJ2-7; abundance: NA; d_gene: NA; v_gene: TRBV6-2/TRBV6-3; CDR3nt: TGTGCCAGCAGTTACGCGGGCAGCTACGAGCAGTACTTC; CDR3aa: CASSYAGSYEQYF
j_gene: TRBJ1-1; abundance: NA; d_gene: NA; v_gene: TRBV7-9; CDR3nt: TGTGCCAGCAGCTTTTCTCTAACTGAAGCTTTCTTT; CDR3aa: CASSFSLTEAFF
j_gene: TRBJ1-1; abundance: NA; d_gene: TRBD1; v_gene: TRBV19; CDR3nt: TGTGCCAGTAGACCCCGGGACAGGGGCCTCGGCACTGAAGCTTTCTTT; CDR3aa: CASRPRDRGLGTEAFF
j_gene: TRBJ2-5; abundance: once; d_gene: NA; v_gene: TRBV12-3/TRBV12-4; CDR3nt: TGTGCCAGCAGTCCTAAAGAGACCCAGTACTTC; CDR3aa: CASSPKETQYF
j_gene: TRBJ2-3; abundance: NA; d_gene: TRBD2; v_gene: TRBV27; CDR3nt: TGTGCCAGCAGTGCCTTTAGCGGGAGAGTGGCGGATACGCAGTATTTT; CDR3aa: CASSAFSGRVADTQYF
j_gene: TRBJ1-2; abundance: NA; d_gene: NA; v_gene: TRBV5-1; CDR3nt: TGCGCCAGCAGCTCCGGAGGGCTAAACTATGGCTACACCTTC; CDR3aa: CASSSGGLNYGYTF
j_gene: TRBJ2-1; abundance: NA; d_gene: TRBD2; v_gene: TRBV6-1; CDR3nt: TGTGCCAGCAGTGAAGGGACTAGCGGGGGTGATGAGCAGTTCTTC; CDR3aa: CASSEGTSGGDEQFF
j_gene: TRBJ2-5; abundance: NA; d_gene: TRBD2; v_gene: TRBV27; CDR3nt: TGTGCCAGCAGTGGACTAGCGGGAGGGGAGACCCAGTACTTC; CDR3aa: CASSGLAGGETQYF
j_gene: TRBJ1-2; abundance: NA; d_gene: TRBD1; v_gene: TRBV24-1; CDR3nt: TGTGCCACCAGGGACAGGGCCGATGGCTACACCTTC; CDR3aa: CATRDRADGYTF
j_gene: TRBJ1-6; abundance: NA; d_gene: TRBD1; v_gene: TRBV5-1; CDR3nt: TGCGCCAGCAGACAGATGACAGGGAAAGGGTCCTATAATTCACCCCTCCACTTT; CDR3aa: CASRQMTGKGSYNSPLHF
j_gene: TRBJ2-7; abundance: few; d_gene: TRBD2; v_gene: TRBV6-2/TRBV6-3; CDR3nt: TGTGCCAGCAGTTACGGACTAGCGGGATTCTACGAGCAGTACTTC; CDR3aa: CASSYGLAGFYEQYF
j_gene: TRBJ2-1; abundance: NA; d_gene: TRBD2; v_gene: TRBV4-3; CDR3nt: TGCGCCAGCAGCCAAGAAGGGCCGGCTAGCGGGAGTGGTCTACAGTTCTTC; CDR3aa: CASSQEGPASGSGLQFF
j_gene: TRBJ2-4; abundance: NA; d_gene: TRBD2; v_gene: TRBV4-3; CDR3nt: TGCGCCAGCAGCCAAGATCTTACTAGCGGGAGGGCTGAAGCCAAAAACATTCAGTACTTC; CDR3aa: CASSQDLTSGRAEAKNIQYF
j_gene: TRBJ1-2; abundance: NA; d_gene: NA; v_gene: TRBV10-2; CDR3nt: TGCGCCAGCAGTGGGGTCCACAGGGATAACTATGGCTACACCTTC; CDR3aa: CASSGVHRDNYGYTF
j_gene: TRBJ1-1; abundance: NA; d_gene: NA; v_gene: TRBV6-2/TRBV6-3; CDR3nt: TGTGCCAGCAGTTACCCCAGGGCAGACGTAGCTTTCTTT; CDR3aa: CASSYPRADVAFF
j_gene: TRBJ2-1; abundance: NA; d_gene: NA; v_gene: TRBV25-1; CDR3nt: TGTGCCAGCAGTGATGGCAGGGCGGAGCAGTTCTTC; CDR3aa: CASSDGRAEQFF
j_gene: TRBJ2-3; abundance: NA; d_gene: NA; v_gene: TRBV9; CDR3nt: TGTGCCAGCCACCCAGGGTCGGGCACAGATACGCAGTATTTT; CDR3aa: CASHPGSGTDTQYF
j_gene: TRBJ1-5; abundance: NA; d_gene: NA; v_gene: TRBV19; CDR3nt: TGTGCCACCGCGCCAGGGGTTAAACAGCCCCAGCATTTT; CDR3aa: CATAPGVKQPQHF
j_gene: TRBJ1-4; abundance: few; d_gene: NA; v_gene: TRBV28; CDR3nt: TGTGCCAGCGGACAGCTGAATGAAGGGAAACTGTTTTTT; CDR3aa: CASGQLNEGKLFF
j_gene: TRBJ2-5; abundance: NA; d_gene: TRBD2; v_gene: TRBV7-2; CDR3nt: TGTGCCAGCAGCCGCCAGCGGGGGGCGGAGACCCAGTACTTC; CDR3aa: CASSRQRGAETQYF
j_gene: TRBJ1-2; abundance: NA; d_gene: NA; v_gene: TRBV19; CDR3nt: TGTGCCAGTAGTATCGGTGGTGGCTACACCTTC; CDR3aa: CASSIGGGYTF
j_gene: TRBJ2-7; abundance: few; d_gene: TRBD2; v_gene: TRBV7-2; CDR3nt: TGTGCCAGCAGCTTAGTAGGGACTAGAAGTTCCAACGAGCAGTACTTC; CDR3aa: CASSLVGTRSSNEQYF
j_gene: TRBJ2-1; abundance: once; d_gene: NA; v_gene: TRBV29-1; CDR3nt: TGCAGCGTTTGGCTAGCGAGCATCAATGAGCAGTTCTTC; CDR3aa: CSVWLASINEQFF
j_gene: TRBJ2-5; abundance: NA; d_gene: TRBD2; v_gene: TRBV7-2; CDR3nt: TGTGCCAGCAACCTATTGGGGCGGGGGGAGACCCAGTACTTC; CDR3aa: CASNLLGRGETQYF
j_gene: TRBJ1-6; abundance: NA; d_gene: NA; v_gene: TRBV6-6; CDR3nt: TGTGCCAGCAGTCTGAGGCAGTCTGATAATTCACCCCTCCACTTT; CDR3aa: CASSLRQSDNSPLHF
j_gene: TRBJ2-7; abundance: NA; d_gene: NA; v_gene: TRBV6-6; CDR3nt: TGTGCCAGCCAAACCCCTAGGACTTCCACCTACGAGCAGTACTTC; CDR3aa: CASQTPRTSTYEQYF
j_gene: TRBJ2-2; abundance: NA; d_gene: NA; v_gene: TRBV6-5; CDR3nt: TGTGCCAGCAGTTACTCGGCAGTGAACACCGGGGAGCTGTTTTTT; CDR3aa: CASSYSAVNTGELFF
j_gene: TRBJ2-7; abundance: NA; d_gene: NA; v_gene: TRBV28; CDR3nt: TGTGCCAGCGTGAGGGGCGGGAACCCCTACGAGCAGTACTTC; CDR3aa: CASVRGGNPYEQYF
j_gene: TRBJ2-3; abundance: NA; d_gene: TRBD2; v_gene: TRBV7-2; CDR3nt: TGTGCCAGCAGCTTACGGGGCGGGGGGCAAGATACGCAGTATTTT; CDR3aa: CASSLRGGGQDTQYF
j_gene: TRBJ1-2; abundance: NA; d_gene: NA; v_gene: TRBV29-1; CDR3nt: TGCAGCGTTGGACTAGGTCAAACGAACTATGGCTACACCTTC; CDR3aa: CSVGLGQTNYGYTF
j_gene: TRBJ2-7; abundance: few; d_gene: NA; v_gene: TRBV6-2/TRBV6-3; CDR3nt: TGTGCCAGCAGTCCCCCGACTACTCCCTACGAGCAGTACTTC; CDR3aa: CASSPPTTPYEQYF
j_gene: TRBJ2-3; abundance: once; d_gene: NA; v_gene: TRBV6-5; CDR3nt: TGTGCCAGTGAATACAGGGTCGGCACAGATACGCAGTATTTT; CDR3aa: CASEYRVGTDTQYF
j_gene: TRBJ2-7; abundance: NA; d_gene: NA; v_gene: TRBV2; CDR3nt: TGTGCCAGCAGTGAAGCGCTTGACTACACCGAGCAGTACTTC; CDR3aa: CASSEALDYTEQYF
j_gene: TRBJ2-5; abundance: NA; d_gene: TRBD1; v_gene: TRBV29-1; CDR3nt: TGCAGCGTGGACAGGGGTCAAGAGACCCAGTACTTC; CDR3aa: CSVDRGQETQYF
j_gene: TRBJ2-1; abundance: NA; d_gene: TRBD2; v_gene: TRBV15; CDR3nt: TGTGCCACCAGCAGAGATATAAACGCGGGGGGGCTGGAAGGTTTAAGAGTTGGTGAGCAGTTCTTC; CDR3aa: CATSRDINAGGLEGLRVGEQFF
j_gene: TRBJ2-5; abundance: once; d_gene: TRBD1; v_gene: TRBV14; CDR3nt: TGTGCCAGCAGCCGGATCGGGACAGGGACTGAGACCCAGTACTTC; CDR3aa: CASSRIGTGTETQYF
j_gene: TRBJ2-7; abundance: once; d_gene: TRBD2; v_gene: TRBV7-2; CDR3nt: TGTGCCAGCAGCTTGAGCGGGAGCTCCTACGAGCAGTACTTC; CDR3aa: CASSLSGSSYEQYF
j_gene: TRBJ2-3; abundance: once; d_gene: NA; v_gene: TRBV5-4; CDR3nt: TGTGCCAGCAGCGGGGCCTCCAGCACAGATACGCAGTATTTT; CDR3aa: CASSGASSTDTQYF
j_gene: TRBJ2-5; abundance: once; d_gene: NA; v_gene: TRBV7-2; CDR3nt: TGTGCCAGCAGCTTAGTTGCGAGGGAAGAGACCCAGTACTTC; CDR3aa: CASSLVAREETQYF
j_gene: TRBJ2-5; abundance: NA; d_gene: NA; v_gene: TRBV2; CDR3nt: TGTGCCAGCACACAGTCACAACCAGAGACCCAGTACTTC; CDR3aa: CASTQSQPETQYF
j_gene: TRBJ2-4; abundance: NA; d_gene: TRBD2; v_gene: TRBV11-2; CDR3nt: TGTGCCAGCAGCTTAACTAGCGTTGGGTCGCTGTACTTC; CDR3aa: CASSLTSVGSLYF
j_gene: TRBJ1-3; abundance: once; d_gene: TRBD1; v_gene: TRBV5-1; CDR3nt: TGCGCCAGCAGCTCTGCAGGGGGTGGAAACACCATATATTTT; CDR3aa: CASSSAGGGNTIYF
j_gene: TRBJ2-7; abundance: NA; d_gene: NA; v_gene: TRBV5-1; CDR3nt: TGCGCCAGCAGATACGCCTTAAGTTCAGAGGGTCACGAGCAGTACTTC; CDR3aa: CASRYALSSEGHEQYF
j_gene: TRBJ2-1; abundance: NA; d_gene: TRBD1; v_gene: TRBV2; CDR3nt: TGTGCCAGCAGACGAGGTGGGACAGGGCGGGAGTTTGGGGCCCACAATGAGCAGTTCTTC; CDR3aa: CASRRGGTGREFGAHNEQFF
j_gene: TRBJ2-3; abundance: NA; d_gene: NA; v_gene: TRBV9; CDR3nt: TGTGCCAGCAGCGTACTGTCCACAGATACGCAGTATTTT; CDR3aa: CASSVLSTDTQYF
j_gene: TRBJ1-1; abundance: NA; d_gene: NA; v_gene: TRBV29-1; CDR3nt: TGCAGCGCAAGAGAAGGAGGCGCTGAAGCTTTCTTT; CDR3aa: CSAREGGAEAFF
j_gene: TRBJ2-3; abundance: NA; d_gene: TRBD2; v_gene: TRBV4-3; CDR3nt: TGCGCCAGCAGCCTACGGACTAGCGTCTTCACAGATACGCAGTATTTT; CDR3aa: CASSLRTSVFTDTQYF
j_gene: TRBJ2-3; abundance: NA; d_gene: TRBD2; v_gene: TRBV7-3; CDR3nt: TGTGCCAGCAGCCCGGCTAGCGGTCGCACAGATACGCAGTATTTT; CDR3aa: CASSPASGRTDTQYF